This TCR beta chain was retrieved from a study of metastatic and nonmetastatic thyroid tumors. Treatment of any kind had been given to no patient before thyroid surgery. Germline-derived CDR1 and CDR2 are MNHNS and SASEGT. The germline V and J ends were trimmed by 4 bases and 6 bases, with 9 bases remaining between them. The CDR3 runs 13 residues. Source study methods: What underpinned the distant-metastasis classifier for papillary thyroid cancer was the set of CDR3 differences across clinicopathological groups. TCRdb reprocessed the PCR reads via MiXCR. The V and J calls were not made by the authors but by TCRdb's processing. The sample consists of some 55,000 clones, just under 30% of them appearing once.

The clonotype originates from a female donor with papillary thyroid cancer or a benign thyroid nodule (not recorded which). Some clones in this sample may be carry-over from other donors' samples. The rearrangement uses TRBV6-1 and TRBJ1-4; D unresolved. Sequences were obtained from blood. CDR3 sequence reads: CASSGGWDEKLFF. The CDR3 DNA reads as TGTGCCAGCAGTGGAGGTTGGGATGAAAAACTGTTTTTT.